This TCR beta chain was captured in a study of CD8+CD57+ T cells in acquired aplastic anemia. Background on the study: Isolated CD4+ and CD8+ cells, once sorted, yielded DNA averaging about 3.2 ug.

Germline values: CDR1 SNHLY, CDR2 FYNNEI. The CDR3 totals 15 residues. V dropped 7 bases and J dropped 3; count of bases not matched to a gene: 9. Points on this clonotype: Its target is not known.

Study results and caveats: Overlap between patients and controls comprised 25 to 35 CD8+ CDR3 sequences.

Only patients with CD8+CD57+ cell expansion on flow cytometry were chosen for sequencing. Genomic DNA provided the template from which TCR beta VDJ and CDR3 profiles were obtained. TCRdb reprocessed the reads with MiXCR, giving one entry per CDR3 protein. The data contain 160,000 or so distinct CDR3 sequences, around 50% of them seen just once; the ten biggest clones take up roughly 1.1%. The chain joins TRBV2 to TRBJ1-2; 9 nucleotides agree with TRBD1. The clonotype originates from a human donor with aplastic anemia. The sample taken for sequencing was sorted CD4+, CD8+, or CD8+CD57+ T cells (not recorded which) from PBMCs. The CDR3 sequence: CASNLDRTGDYGYTF. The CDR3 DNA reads TGTGCCAGCAACCTGGATAGGACAGGGGACTATGGCTACACCTTC. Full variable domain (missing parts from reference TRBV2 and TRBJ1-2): EPEVTQTPSHQVTQMGQEVILRCVPISNHLYFYWYRQILGQKVEFLVSFYNNEISEKSEIFDDQFSVERPDGSNFTLKIRSTKLEDSAMYFCASNLDRTGDYGYTFGSGTRLTVV.